This T cell receptor (beta chain) came from a study of blood T cell repertoires in COVID-19. The table came from immunoSEQ multiplex PCR; TCRdb's copy has only in-frame clones and leaves some out. Of about 190,000 clones listed, less than 85% were seen once; the top ten hold 2.5% to 3.5%. This CDR3 contains 17 residues. The germline CDR1 and CDR2 sequences are SGDLS and YYNGEE. V trimming: 4 bases; J trimming: 4 bases; junction bases outside the gene matches: 15. This receptor was identified in a young woman who had recovered from COVID-19. The chain recombines TRBV9 with TRBJ2-7; 9 nucleotides match TRBD2. Input material: PBMCs or T cells enriched from blood (not recorded which). The CDR3 protein is CASSPRGGTSLTYEQYF. CDR3 DNA: TGTGCCAGCAGCCCTCGTGGGGGGACTAGCCTCACGTACGAGCAGTACTTC.